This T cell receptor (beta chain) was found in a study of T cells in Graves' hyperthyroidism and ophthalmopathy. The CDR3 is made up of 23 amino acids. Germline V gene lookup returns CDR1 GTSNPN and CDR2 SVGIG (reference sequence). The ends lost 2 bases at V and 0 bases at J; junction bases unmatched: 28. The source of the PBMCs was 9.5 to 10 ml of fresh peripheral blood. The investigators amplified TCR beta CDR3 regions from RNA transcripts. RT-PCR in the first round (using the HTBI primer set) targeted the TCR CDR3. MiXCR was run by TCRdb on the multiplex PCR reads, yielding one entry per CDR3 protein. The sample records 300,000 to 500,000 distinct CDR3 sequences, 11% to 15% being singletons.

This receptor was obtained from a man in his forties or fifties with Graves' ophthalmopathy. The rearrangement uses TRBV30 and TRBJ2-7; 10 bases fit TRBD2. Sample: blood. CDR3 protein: CAWSPVAGTSENLPKDRSYEQYF. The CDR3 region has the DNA TGTGCCTGGAGTCCCGTCGCCGGGACTAGCGAGAACCTCCCTAAGGATCGCTCCTACGAGCAGTACTTC.